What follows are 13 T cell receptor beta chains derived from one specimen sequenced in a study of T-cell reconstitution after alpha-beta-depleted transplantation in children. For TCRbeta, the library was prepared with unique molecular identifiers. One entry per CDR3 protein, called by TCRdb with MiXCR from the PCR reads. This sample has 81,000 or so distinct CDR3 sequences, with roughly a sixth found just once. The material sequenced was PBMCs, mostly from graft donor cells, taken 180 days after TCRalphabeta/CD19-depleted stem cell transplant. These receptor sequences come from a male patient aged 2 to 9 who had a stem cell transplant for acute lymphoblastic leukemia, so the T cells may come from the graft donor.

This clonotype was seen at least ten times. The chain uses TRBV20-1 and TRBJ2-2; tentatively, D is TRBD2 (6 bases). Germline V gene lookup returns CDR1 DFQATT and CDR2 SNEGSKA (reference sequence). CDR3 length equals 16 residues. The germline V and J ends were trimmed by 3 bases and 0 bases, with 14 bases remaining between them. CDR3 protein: CSASLRRGSNTGELFF. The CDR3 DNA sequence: TGCAGTGCTAGTCTGCGCCGGGGGTCGAACACCGGGGAGCTGTTTTTT.

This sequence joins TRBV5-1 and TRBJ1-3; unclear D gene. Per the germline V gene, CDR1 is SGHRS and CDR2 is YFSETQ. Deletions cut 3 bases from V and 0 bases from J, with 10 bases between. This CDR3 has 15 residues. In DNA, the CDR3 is TGCGCCAGCAGCTCAGAGGCCTTCTCTGGAAACACCATATATTTT. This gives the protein CASSSEAFSGNTIYF.

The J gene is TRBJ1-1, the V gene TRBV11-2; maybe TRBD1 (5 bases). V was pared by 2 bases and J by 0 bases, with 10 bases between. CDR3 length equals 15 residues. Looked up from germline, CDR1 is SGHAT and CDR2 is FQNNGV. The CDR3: CASSLIIGVNTEAFF. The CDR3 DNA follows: TGTGCCAGCAGCTTAATTATAGGGGTGAACACTGAAGCTTTCTTT.

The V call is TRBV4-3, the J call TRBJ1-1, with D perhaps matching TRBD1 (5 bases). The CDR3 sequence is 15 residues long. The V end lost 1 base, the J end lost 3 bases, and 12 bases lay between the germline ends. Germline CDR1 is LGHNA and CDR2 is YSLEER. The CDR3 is CASSQVGERDTEAFF. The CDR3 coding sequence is TGCGCCAGCAGCCAAGTGGGGGAACGCGACACTGAAGCTTTCTTT.

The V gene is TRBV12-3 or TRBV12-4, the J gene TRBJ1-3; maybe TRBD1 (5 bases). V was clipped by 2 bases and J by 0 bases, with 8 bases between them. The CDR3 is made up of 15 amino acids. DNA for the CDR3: TGTGCCAGCAGTTTACAGGGCTTCTCTGGAAACACCATATATTTT. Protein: CASSLQGFSGNTIYF.

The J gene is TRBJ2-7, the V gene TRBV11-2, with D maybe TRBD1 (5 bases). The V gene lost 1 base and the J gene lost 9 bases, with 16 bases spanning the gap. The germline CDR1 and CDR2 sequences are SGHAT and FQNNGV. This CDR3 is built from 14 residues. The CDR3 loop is CASSLVGPGSRQYF. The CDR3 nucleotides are TGTGCCAGCAGCTTAGTGGGGCCTGGCAGCCGGCAGTACTTC.

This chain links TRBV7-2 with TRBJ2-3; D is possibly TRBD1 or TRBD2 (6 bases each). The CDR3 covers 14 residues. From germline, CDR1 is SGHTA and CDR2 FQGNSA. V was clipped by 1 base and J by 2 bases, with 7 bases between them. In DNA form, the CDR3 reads TGTGCCAGCAGCTTAGGGGGGGCCACAGATACGCAGTATTTT. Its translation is CASSLGGATDTQYF.

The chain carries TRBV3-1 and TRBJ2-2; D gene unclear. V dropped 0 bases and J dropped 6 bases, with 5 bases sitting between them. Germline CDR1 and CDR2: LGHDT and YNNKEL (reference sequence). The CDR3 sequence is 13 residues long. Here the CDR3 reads CASSQEGSGELFF. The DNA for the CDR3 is TGTGCCAGCAGCCAAGAGGGGTCCGGGGAGCTGTTTTTT.

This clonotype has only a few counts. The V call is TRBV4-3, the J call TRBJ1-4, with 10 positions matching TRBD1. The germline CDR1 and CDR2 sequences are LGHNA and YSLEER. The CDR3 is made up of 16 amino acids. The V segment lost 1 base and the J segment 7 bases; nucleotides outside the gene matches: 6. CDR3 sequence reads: CASSQGRTGGSEKLFF. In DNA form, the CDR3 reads TGCGCCAGCAGCCAAGGTCGGACAGGGGGTAGTGAAAAACTGTTTTTT.

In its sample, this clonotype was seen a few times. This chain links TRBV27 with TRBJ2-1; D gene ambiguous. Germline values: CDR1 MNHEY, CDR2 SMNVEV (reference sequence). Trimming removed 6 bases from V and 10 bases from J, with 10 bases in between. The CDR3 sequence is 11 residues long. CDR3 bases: TGTGCCAGCAGGATAGGCCGGGAGCAGTTCTTC. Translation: CASRIGREQFF.

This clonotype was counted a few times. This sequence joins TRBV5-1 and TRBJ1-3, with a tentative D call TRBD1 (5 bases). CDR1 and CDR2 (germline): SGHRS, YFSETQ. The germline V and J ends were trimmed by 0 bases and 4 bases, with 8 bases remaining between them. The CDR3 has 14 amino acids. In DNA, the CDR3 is TGCGCCAGCAGCTTGGCCCAGGGAGGAAACACCATATATTTT. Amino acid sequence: CASSLAQGGNTIYF.

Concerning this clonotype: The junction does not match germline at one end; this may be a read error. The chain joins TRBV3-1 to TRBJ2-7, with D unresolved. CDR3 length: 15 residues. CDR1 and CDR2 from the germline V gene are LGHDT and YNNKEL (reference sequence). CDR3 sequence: CATSQDSPWNAEQYF. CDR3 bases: TGTGCCACCAGCCAAGATTCCCCGTGGAATGCCGAGCAGTACTTC.

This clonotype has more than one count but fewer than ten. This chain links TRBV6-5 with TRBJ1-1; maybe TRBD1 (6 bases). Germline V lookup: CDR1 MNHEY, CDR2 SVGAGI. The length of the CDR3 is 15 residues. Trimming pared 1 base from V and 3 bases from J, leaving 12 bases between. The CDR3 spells CASSYLPHRDTEAFF. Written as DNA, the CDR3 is TGTGCCAGCAGTTACTTACCCCACAGGGACACTGAAGCTTTCTTT.